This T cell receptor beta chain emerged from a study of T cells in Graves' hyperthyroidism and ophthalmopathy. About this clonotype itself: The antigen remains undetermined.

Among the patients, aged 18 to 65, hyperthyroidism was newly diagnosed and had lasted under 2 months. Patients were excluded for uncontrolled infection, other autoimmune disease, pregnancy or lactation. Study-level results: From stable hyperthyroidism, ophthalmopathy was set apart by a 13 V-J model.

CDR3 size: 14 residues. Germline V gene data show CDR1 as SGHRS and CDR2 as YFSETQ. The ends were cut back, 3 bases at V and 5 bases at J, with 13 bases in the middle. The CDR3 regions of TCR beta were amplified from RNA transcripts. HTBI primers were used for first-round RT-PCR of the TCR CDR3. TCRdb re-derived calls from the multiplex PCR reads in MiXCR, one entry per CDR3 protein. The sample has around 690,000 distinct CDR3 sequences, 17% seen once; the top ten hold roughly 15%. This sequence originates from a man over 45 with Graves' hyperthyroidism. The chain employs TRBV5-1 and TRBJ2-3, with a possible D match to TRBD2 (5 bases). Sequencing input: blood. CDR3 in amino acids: CASSYYNGEDTQYF. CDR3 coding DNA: TGCGCCAGCAGCTACTACAACGGGGAAGATACGCAGTATTTT.